This entry describes one TCR beta chain. V shed 4 bases and J 12 bases; nucleotides not matched to a gene: 13. From germline, CDR1 is MDHEN and CDR2 SYDVKM. CDR3 length: 16 residues. Here immunoSEQ multiplex PCR was the method, and the copy in TCRdb shows in-frame clones only, minus some. Here the sample spans under 130,000 clones, around 85% being singletons. This entry comes from a study of PD-L1 blockade in urothelial cancer. Diagnoses among patients were locally advanced or metastatic urothelial carcinoma. The sample in question was PBMCs, obtained around atezolizumab (anti-PD-L1) treatment. The gene calls are TRBV28 and TRBJ1-6; 9 nucleotides line up with TRBD1. This sequence originates from a man aged 45-65 years with urothelial cancer. CDR3 in amino acids: CASSSQDRGIFGPLHF. DNA of the CDR3: TGTGCCAGCAGTTCCCAGGACAGGGGAATTTTTGGACCCCTCCACTTT.